This is a list of T cell receptor beta chains from one sample in a study of beta chain features in type 1 diabetes. TCRdb's table, derived via immunoSEQ multiplex PCR, lists solely in-frame clones and lacks some. The data show approximately 250,000 clones, around 16% seen once. The sample comprised naive CD4+ T cells from blood. These receptors all come from a man aged 25 to 40 with type 1 diabetes. Each CDR3 is given with its conserved first and last residue. The D gene is left open where the match is weak. For some rows the clone size is stated as once, few or many, or as a class when expanded; others skip it.

CDR3nt,CDR3aa,v_gene,d_gene,j_gene,len,abundance
TGTGCCAGCAGTTTAAAGCCAGGGGGCGAGGGCTATGGCTACACCTTC,CASSLKPGGEGYGYTF,TRBV27,TRBD1,TRBJ1-2,16,NA
TGCAGCGTTGTGAGGCACCTCCAAGAGACCCAGTACTTC,CSVVRHLQETQYF,TRBV29-1,NA,TRBJ2-5,13,few
TGTGCCATCAGTGATCGGACAGATACGCAGTATTTT,CAISDRTDTQYF,TRBV10-3,NA,TRBJ2-3,12,few
TGTGCCAGCAGCTTACAGACATTGGGCAGGGAGACCCAGTACTTC,CASSLQTLGRETQYF,TRBV7-9,NA,TRBJ2-5,15,few
TGTGCCAGCAGCTTTCCAGAGACCCAGTACTTC,CASSFPETQYF,TRBV7-2,NA,TRBJ2-5,11,NA
TGTGCCAGCAGCGTAGTAGCAGGTTCAAATGAGCAGTTCTTC,CASSVVAGSNEQFF,TRBV9,NA,TRBJ2-1,14,NA
TGCAGCGTTGCGGGACAGATGAACACTGAAGCTTTCTTT,CSVAGQMNTEAFF,TRBV29-1,TRBD1,TRBJ1-1,13,NA
TGTGCCAGCAGCCTCCTGTTGGGGGGAGCGAACATTCAGTACTTC,CASSLLLGGANIQYF,TRBV14,NA,TRBJ2-4,15,NA
TGTGCCAGCACGGGCAGCGCCAAAAACATTCAGTACTTC,CASTGSAKNIQYF,TRBV19,NA,TRBJ2-4,13,NA
TGTGCCAGCAGCTTGCGGGGCTACGAGCAGTACTTC,CASSLRGYEQYF,TRBV13,NA,TRBJ2-7,12,NA
TGTGCCAGCAGCCCGGGGACTAGCGGGAGAGAGACCCAGTACTTC,CASSPGTSGRETQYF,TRBV7-2,TRBD2,TRBJ2-5,15,few
TGCAGCGCTGGGGCCCTGGGTCGAGAGACCCAGTACTTC,CSAGALGRETQYF,TRBV29-1,NA,TRBJ2-5,13,NA
TGTGCCAGCAGAAGACAGGCCGAGCAGTACTTC,CASRRQAEQYF,TRBV6-6,NA,TRBJ2-7,11,NA
TGCAGCGTTCACAGGGGGCGCGAGCAGTACTTC,CSVHRGREQYF,TRBV29-1,TRBD1,TRBJ2-7,11,once
TGTGCCAGCAGCTACAGGGGACCTGGGGCCAACGTCCTGACTTTC,CASSYRGPGANVLTF,TRBV11-2,TRBD1,TRBJ2-6,15,NA